This TCR beta chain was identified in a study of T cells in Graves' hyperthyroidism and ophthalmopathy. The CDR3 has 14 residues. CDR1 and CDR2 from the germline V gene are DFQATT and SNEGSKA (reference sequence). V was pared by 3 bases and J by 2 bases, with 3 bases of the junction left unmatched. The hyperthyroidism was newly diagnosed and had lasted under 2 months; the patients were aged 18 to 65. This clonotype occurred a few times. Its antigen remains unknown. Study findings and constraints: Most expanded thyroid clonotypes above 0.001 also appeared in blood.

RNA transcripts yielded amplified TCR beta CDR3 regions. The HTBI set primed first-round TCR CDR3 RT-PCR. TCRdb re-analysed the multiplex PCR reads in MiXCR, keeping a single row per CDR3 protein. Here the sample spans about 480,000 distinct CDR3 sequences, roughly 14% being singletons. V gene TRBV20-1 combines with J gene TRBJ2-5; 10 nucleotides align to TRBD2. Sequenced material: blood. The receptor was isolated from a woman between 18 and 29 years old with Graves' hyperthyroidism. Written as DNA, the CDR3 is TGCAGTGCTAGCACTAGCGGGACGCAAGAGACCCAGTACTTC. This translates into CSASTSGTQETQYF.